This T cell receptor (beta chain) was recorded in a study of preoperative IRX-2 immunotherapy in early breast cancer. Clones were read by immunoSEQ multiplex PCR, and TCRdb kept only the in-frame ones, dropping some. The sample holds about 62,000 clones, around 94% seen once. Described treatment: preoperative locoregional IRX-2 cytokine immunotherapy. Patients received preoperative, locoregional IRX-2 cytokine immunotherapy in a phase Ib study. Germline CDR1 is LNHDA and CDR2 is SQIVND (reference sequence). Trimming removed 9 bases from V and 3 bases from J; junction bases left unmatched: 11. CDR3 size: 16 residues.

Sampling was carried out from a patient treated with IRX-2 immunotherapy. The sequence was obtained from a human donor with breast cancer. The J gene is TRBJ1-5, the V gene TRBV19; 10 nucleotides align to TRBD1. The CDR3 loop reads CASTIRQGAVNQPQHF. CDR3 sequence (DNA): TGTGCCAGCACGATACGACAGGGGGCAGTCAATCAGCCCCAGCATTTT.